Listed below are T cell receptor beta chains from one sample, sequenced in a study of beta chain features in type 1 diabetes. The data were produced by immunoSEQ multiplex PCR, yet TCRdb's version contains in-frame clones alone and is incomplete. Of over 100,000 clones in the sample, 16% are singletons; the top ten hold 2.3%. The sequencing input was central memory CD4+ T cells from blood. The receptors derive from a young man with type 1 diabetes. Each CDR3 is given with its conserved first and last residue. A D gene is named only where the DNA matches it firmly. For some rows the clone size is stated as once, few or many, or as a class when expanded; others skip it.

>14|few|NA|TRBJ2-5|TRBV5-4
CASSLYLGRPTQYF
TGTGCCAGCAGCTTGTATTTGGGCAGGCCTACCCAGTACTTC
>16|many|NA|TRBJ2-1|TRBV7-6
CASSTPYGGTYNEQFF
TGTGCCAGCAGCACCCCCTATGGGGGGACCTACAATGAGCAGTTCTTC
>14|NA|NA|TRBJ2-3|TRBV5-4
CASSRNVEPDTQYF
TGTGCCAGCAGCAGAAATGTGGAGCCAGATACGCAGTATTTT
>11|few|NA|TRBJ2-1|TRBV20-1
CSANQGNEQFF
TGCAGTGCTAACCAGGGGAATGAGCAGTTCTTC
>16|few|NA|TRBJ2-5|TRBV21-1
CASSKAPGQMSETQYF
TGTGCCAGCAGCAAAGCCCCGGGACAGATGTCAGAGACCCAGTACTTC
>12|few|NA|TRBJ1-4|TRBV7-2
CASTLGGEKLFF
TGTGCCAGCACCCTCGGGGGTGAAAAACTGTTTTTT
>14|NA|NA|TRBJ2-4|TRBV30
CAWEVGGAKNIQYF
TGTGCCTGGGAAGTCGGGGGAGCCAAAAACATTCAGTACTTC
>16|few|TRBD1|TRBJ1-5|TRBV7-9
CASSPQDRGNNQPQHF
TGTGCCAGCAGCCCCCAGGACAGGGGCAACAATCAGCCCCAGCATTTT
>14|NA|TRBD2|TRBJ2-7|TRBV7-2
CASKTSGTSYEQYF
TGTGCCAGCAAAACTAGCGGTACTTCCTACGAGCAGTACTTC
>15|NA|NA|TRBJ2-1|TRBV5-1
CASSLLETPYNEQFF
TGCGCCAGCAGCTTGCTAGAGACTCCCTACAATGAGCAGTTCTTC
>16|NA|TRBD1|TRBJ1-1|TRBV2
CASSGDSPTLNTEAFF
TGTGCCAGCAGCGGGGACAGTCCCACGTTAAACACTGAAGCTTTCTTT
>15|few|NA|TRBJ1-6|TRBV27
CASSLSGQRDSPLHF
TGTGCCAGCAGTTTAAGCGGACAGAGGGATTCACCCCTCCACTTT
>14|NA|NA|TRBJ2-2|TRBV30
CAWSVYGNTGELFF
TGTGCCTGGAGTGTATACGGGAACACCGGGGAGCTGTTTTTT
>13|medium-sized|NA|TRBJ1-1|TRBV6-4
CASSEYMNTEAFF
TGTGCCAGCAGTGAATACATGAACACTGAAGCTTTCTTT
>14|NA|NA|TRBJ1-6|TRBV30
CAWSVRRRDSPLHF
TGTGCCTGGAGTGTCCGAAGACGAGATTCACCCCTCCACTTT
>14|NA|TRBD2|TRBJ2-7|TRBV18
CASSLAGGSYEQYF
TGTGCCAGCTCACTAGCGGGGGGAAGCTACGAGCAGTACTTC
>15|NA|TRBD1|TRBJ2-5|TRBV23-1
CASSQAGTGQETQYF
TGCGCCAGCAGTCAAGCCGGGACAGGGCAAGAGACCCAGTACTTC
>15|many|NA|TRBJ2-2|TRBV6-5
CASSSQGQATGELFF
TGTGCCAGCAGTTCTCAGGGGCAGGCGACCGGGGAGCTGTTTTTT
>13|NA|NA|TRBJ2-7|TRBV10-3
CAISDISGGQLNF
TGTGCCATCAGTGACATCTCTGGGGGGCAGCTAAACTTC
>13|NA|NA|TRBJ2-7|TRBV18
CASSPDSSYEQYF
TGTGCCAGCTCACCAGACAGCTCCTACGAGCAGTACTTC
>15|NA|TRBD1|TRBJ2-7|TRBV9
CASSVVPGGTYEQYF
TGTGCCAGCAGCGTAGTTCCAGGGGGAACCTACGAGCAGTACTTC
>12|many|NA|TRBJ2-7|TRBV2
CASRGGSYEQYF
TGTGCCAGCAGGGGAGGCTCCTACGAGCAGTACTTC
>15|few|TRBD1|TRBJ2-2|TRBV6-1
CASSTGGSGTGELFF
TGTGCCAGCAGCACAGGGGGCAGTGGCACCGGGGAGCTGTTTTTT
>14|NA|TRBD1|TRBJ2-7|TRBV5-1
CASSLDRGSGEQYF
TGCGCCAGCAGCTTGGACAGGGGATCGGGCGAGCAGTACTTC
>14|NA|NA|TRBJ1-2|TRBV18
CASSPSRDGYGYTF
TGTGCCAGCTCACCATCAAGGGATGGCTATGGCTACACCTTC
>15|few|NA|TRBJ1-1|TRBV7-6
CASSPWTDTNTEAFF
TGTGCCAGCAGCCCGTGGACAGATACGAACACTGAAGCTTTCTTT
>14|few|NA|TRBJ2-1|TRBV7-2
CASSFDSSYNEQFF
TGTGCCAGCAGCTTCGACAGCTCCTACAATGAGCAGTTCTTC
>20|once|TRBD1|TRBJ2-2|TRBV29-1
CSSPRIRDRGRPSSTGELFF
TGCAGCTCACCCAGGATCCGGGACAGGGGGCGGCCGAGCTCCACCGGGGAGCTGTTTTTT
>15|NA|NA|TRBJ1-2|TRBV2
CASSEGSGWGYGYTF
TGTGCCAGCAGTGAAGGGTCAGGGTGGGGCTATGGCTACACCTTC
>11|NA|NA|TRBJ2-3|TRBV12-2
CASRPLRGLYF
TGTGCAAGTCGCCCCTTAAGGGGTCTGTATTTT
>15|few|TRBD1|TRBJ2-1|TRBV7-2
CASSLDRGAYNEQFF
TGTGCCAGCAGCTTGGACAGGGGAGCCTACAATGAGCAGTTCTTC
>13|many|NA|TRBJ1-4|TRBV6-5
CASSSGAEKKLFF
TGTGCCAGCAGTTCGGGGGCGGAAAAGAAACTGTTTTTT
>15|many|NA|TRBJ2-3|TRBV30
CAWTTGLGESDTQYF
TGTGCCTGGACCACAGGGCTCGGTGAATCAGATACGCAGTATTTT
>13|NA|TRBD1|TRBJ2-7|TRBV29-1
CSVEGQGGYEQYF
TGCAGCGTCGAGGGACAGGGGGGCTACGAGCAGTACTTC
>12|NA|NA|TRBJ2-7|TRBV7-9
CASSQRVYEQYF
TGTGCCAGCAGCCAGAGGGTTTACGAGCAGTACTTC
>14|NA|NA|TRBJ1-4|TRBV5-4
CASSRGQRNEKLFF
TGTGCCAGCAGCCGGGGACAACGTAATGAAAAACTGTTTTTT
>16|few|NA|TRBJ2-3|TRBV5-6
CASSVIGTGYTDTQYF
TGTGCCAGCAGTGTTATCGGGACTGGGTACACAGATACGCAGTATTTT
>15|few|NA|TRBJ1-5|TRBV7-2
CASSLGERYGQPQHF
TGTGCCAGCAGCTTAGGCGAGAGATACGGCCAGCCCCAGCATTTT
>15|few|TRBD1|TRBJ2-7|TRBV7-6
CASSLQEGGYYEQYF
TGTGCCAGCAGCTTACAAGAAGGGGGCTACTACGAGCAGTACTTC
>13|few|NA|TRBJ2-5|TRBV29-1
CSVGRTLGETQYF
TGCAGCGTTGGTAGGACTCTTGGGGAGACCCAGTACTTC
>13|NA|TRBD1|TRBJ1-2|TRBV5-1
CASSLGQGDGYTF
TGCGCCAGCAGCTTAGGACAGGGTGATGGCTACACCTTC